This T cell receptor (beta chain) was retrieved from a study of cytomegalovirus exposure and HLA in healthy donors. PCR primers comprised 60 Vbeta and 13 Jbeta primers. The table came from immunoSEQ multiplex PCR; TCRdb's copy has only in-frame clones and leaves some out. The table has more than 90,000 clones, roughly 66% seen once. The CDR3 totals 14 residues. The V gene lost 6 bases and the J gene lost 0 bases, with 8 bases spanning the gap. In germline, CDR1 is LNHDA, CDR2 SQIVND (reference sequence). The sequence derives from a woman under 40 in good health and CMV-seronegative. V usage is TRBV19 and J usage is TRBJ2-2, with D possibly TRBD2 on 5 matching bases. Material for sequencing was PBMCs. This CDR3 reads CASSQLANTGELFF. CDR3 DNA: TGTGCCAGTAGCCAACTAGCGAACACCGGGGAGCTGTTTTTT.